These 3 T cell receptor beta chains originate from one sample sequenced in a study of blood T cell repertoires in COVID-19. Method: immunoSEQ multiplex PCR; TCRdb's copy keeps in-frame clones and lacks some. The sample records around 140,000 clones, approximately 88% being singletons. Input material: peripheral blood. The source of these receptors is a man in his fifties with acute or convalescent COVID-19.

The V and J genes are TRBV19 and TRBJ2-7, with D maybe TRBD2 (6 bases). Trimming shortened V by 6 bases and J by 2 bases, and 11 bases separated the two germline ends. CDR1 is LNHDA and CDR2 is SQIVND in the germline V gene (reference sequence). This CDR3 has 13 amino acids. CDR3 region: CASRVSGAYEQYF. CDR3 DNA sequence: TGTGCCAGTAGAGTCTCGGGAGCCTACGAGCAGTACTTC.

V is TRBV15 and J is TRBJ1-5; possibly TRBD1 for D (5 bases). This CDR3 is built from 14 residues. From germline, CDR1 is LNHNV and CDR2 YYDKDF (reference sequence). Trimming pared 1 base from V and 2 bases from J, leaving 6 bases between. The DNA for the CDR3 is TGTGCCACCAGCAGAGGCAGGGGCAATCAGCCCCAGCATTTT. Its protein product is CATSRGRGNQPQHF.

The chain carries TRBV6-5 and TRBJ2-7; a possible D gene is TRBD1 (6 bases). Germline CDR1 reads MNHEY; CDR2 reads SVGAGI. The CDR3 runs 15 residues. V was cut by 0 bases and J by 2 bases, with 11 bases left in between. This chain's CDR3 is CASSYSDEGAYEQYF. In DNA, the CDR3 is TGTGCCAGCAGTTACTCGGACGAGGGGGCCTACGAGCAGTACTTC.